The TCR beta chain under discussion was sequenced for a study of T cell responses to AZD1222 COVID-19 vaccine. General study results and limits: In a largely white British group with more females than males, clonal diversity was possibly underestimated. Elevations in Spike-specific TCR breadth and depth followed administration of two AZD1222 doses.

TCRdb keeps only in-frame clones here, not all; method: immunoSEQ multiplex PCR. The data hold about 84,000 clones, with 70% to 90% observed a single time. This clone was picked up one time. Antigen unknown. This CDR3 is built from 16 residues. The germline V and J ends were trimmed by 5 bases and 2 bases, with 21 bases remaining between them. Germline V gene data show CDR1 as SQVTM and CDR2 as ANQGSEA. Material: peripheral blood, obtained 28 days after the second AZD1222 dose. The clonotype originates from an adult who received the AZD1222 COVID-19 vaccine. The J gene is TRBJ1-2, the V gene TRBV29-1; D is unclear. The CDR3 protein is CSVLFRVRAPNYGYTF. As DNA, the CDR3 is TGCAGCGTTCTATTTAGAGTGAGGGCGCCCAACTATGGCTACACCTTC.